This T cell receptor (beta chain) appears in the sequencing data of a study of monozygotic twins with inflammatory bowel disease. Overall study results and limits: The analysis failed to separate different T cell subtypes. Those with IBD had lower TCRbeta diversity (inverse Simpson) than their healthy co-twins did.

A word on this clonotype: Antigen: not known.

The total RNA came straight from whole blood, and T cells were not sorted beforehand. The authors ran two nested PCRs of 16 and 9 cycles on TCRalpha and TCRbeta cDNA. TCRdb reprocessed the 5' RACE reads and reports one entry per CDR3 protein, with no DNA. In all, the sample yields some 99,000 distinct CDR3 sequences. Per the germline V gene, CDR1 is MGHRA and CDR2 is YSYEKL. This CDR3 is built from 15 residues. The clonotype was recovered from a human donor with ulcerative colitis or Crohn's disease, or a healthy co-twin of an affected twin (not recorded which). The rearrangement links TRBV4-1 to TRBJ2-1; TCRdb's assignment of TRBD2 cannot be checked, as there is no DNA. Sample: blood. This CDR3 reads CASSRSGIWNNEQFF.